A single sample is the source of the 2 T cell receptor beta chains below, sequenced in a study of blood T cell repertoires in COVID-19. The protocol was immunoSEQ multiplex PCR, while the TCRdb copy is restricted to in-frame clones and leaves out a portion. The sample gives around 93,000 clones, about 90% of which show up once; 6.5% to 8.5% is in the top ten. Material: peripheral blood. These receptors were collected from a man aged 18-30 years with COVID-19, enrolled during active disease.

Remarks on this clone: At one end, the junction sequence differs from germline, possibly due to a read error. The gene calls are TRBV7-8 and TRBJ2-1; D may be TRBD2 (5 bases). This CDR3 region has 13 residues. CDR1 and CDR2 (germline): SGHVS, FQNEAQ. CDR3 nucleotides: TGTGCCAGCAGCTTGCGAGGGTACAGTGAGCAGTTCTTC. Its protein is CASSLRGYSEQFF.

V gene TRBV2 combines with J gene TRBJ2-2, with a tentative D call TRBD2 (5 bases). This CDR3 spans 15 amino acids. Germline lookup yields CDR1 SNHLY and CDR2 FYNNEI. The V end was cut by 4 bases, the J end by 6 bases, with 15 bases between. In nucleotides, the CDR3 is TGTGCCAGCAGTGGCGGGTCGGGCGTGGCCGGGGAGCTGTTTTTT. Protein product: CASSGGSGVAGELFF.